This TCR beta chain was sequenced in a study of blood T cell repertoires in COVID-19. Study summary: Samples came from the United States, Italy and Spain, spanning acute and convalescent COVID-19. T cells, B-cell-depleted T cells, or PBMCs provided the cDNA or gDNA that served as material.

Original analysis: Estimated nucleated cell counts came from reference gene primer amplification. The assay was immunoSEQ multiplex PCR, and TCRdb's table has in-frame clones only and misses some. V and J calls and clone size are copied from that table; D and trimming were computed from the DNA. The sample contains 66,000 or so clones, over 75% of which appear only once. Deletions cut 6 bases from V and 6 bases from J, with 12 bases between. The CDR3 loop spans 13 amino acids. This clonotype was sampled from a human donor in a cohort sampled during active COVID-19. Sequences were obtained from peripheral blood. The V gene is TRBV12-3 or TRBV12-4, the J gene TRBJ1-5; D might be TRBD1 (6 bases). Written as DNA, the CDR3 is TGTGCCAGCAGCACAGGGTCCGGTCAGCCCCAGCATTTT. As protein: CASSTGSGQPQHF.